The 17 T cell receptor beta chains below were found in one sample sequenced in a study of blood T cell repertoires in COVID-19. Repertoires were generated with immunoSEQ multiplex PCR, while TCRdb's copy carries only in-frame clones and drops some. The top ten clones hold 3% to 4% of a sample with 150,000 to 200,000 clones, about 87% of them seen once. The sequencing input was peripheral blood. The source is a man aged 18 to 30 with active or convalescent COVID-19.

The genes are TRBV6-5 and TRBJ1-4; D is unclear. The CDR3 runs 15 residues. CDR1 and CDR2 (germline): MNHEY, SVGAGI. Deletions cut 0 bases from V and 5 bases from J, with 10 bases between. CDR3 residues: CASSYSPAGNEKLFF. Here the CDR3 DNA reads TGTGCCAGCAGTTACTCCCCGGCAGGAAATGAAAAACTGTTTTTT.

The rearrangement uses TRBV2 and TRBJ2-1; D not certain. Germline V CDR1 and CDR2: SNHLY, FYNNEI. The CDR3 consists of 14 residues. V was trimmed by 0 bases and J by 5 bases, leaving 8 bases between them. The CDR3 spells CASSEANTDNEQFF. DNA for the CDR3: TGTGCCAGCAGTGAAGCCAATACAGACAATGAGCAGTTCTTC.

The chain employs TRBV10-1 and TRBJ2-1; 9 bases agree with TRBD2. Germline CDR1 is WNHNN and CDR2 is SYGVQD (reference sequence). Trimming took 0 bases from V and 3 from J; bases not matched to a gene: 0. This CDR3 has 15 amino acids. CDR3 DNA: TGCGCCAGCAGTGAGTCAGCGGGGGGCTACAATGAGCAGTTCTTC. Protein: CASSESAGGYNEQFF.

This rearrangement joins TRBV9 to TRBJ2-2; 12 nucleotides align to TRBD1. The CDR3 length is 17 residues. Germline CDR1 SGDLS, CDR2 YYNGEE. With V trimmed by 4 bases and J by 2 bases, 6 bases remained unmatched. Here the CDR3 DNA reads TGTGCCAGCAGCCCCCGCGGGACAGGGGGCAACACCGGGGAGCTGTTTTTT. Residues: CASSPRGTGGNTGELFF.

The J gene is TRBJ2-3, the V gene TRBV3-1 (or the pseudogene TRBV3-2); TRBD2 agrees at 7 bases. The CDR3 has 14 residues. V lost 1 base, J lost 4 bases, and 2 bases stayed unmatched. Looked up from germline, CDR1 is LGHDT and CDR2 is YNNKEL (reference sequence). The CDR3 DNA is TGTGCCAGCAGCCAAGGGCGGGGGTCAGATACGCAGTATTTT. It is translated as CASSQGRGSDTQYF.

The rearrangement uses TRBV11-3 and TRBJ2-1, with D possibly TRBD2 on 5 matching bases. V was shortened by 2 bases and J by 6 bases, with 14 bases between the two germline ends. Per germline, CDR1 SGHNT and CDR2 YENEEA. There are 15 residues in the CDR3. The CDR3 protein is CASSLSGKTGNEQFF. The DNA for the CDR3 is TGTGCCAGCAGCTTATCCGGGAAAACGGGCAATGAGCAGTTCTTC.

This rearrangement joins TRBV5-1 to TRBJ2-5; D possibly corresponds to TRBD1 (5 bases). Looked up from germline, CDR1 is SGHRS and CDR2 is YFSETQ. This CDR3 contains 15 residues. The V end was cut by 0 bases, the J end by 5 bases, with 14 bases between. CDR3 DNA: TGCGCCAGCAGCTTGGGAGCAGGGTCCGGGGAGACCCAGTACTTC. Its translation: CASSLGAGSGETQYF.

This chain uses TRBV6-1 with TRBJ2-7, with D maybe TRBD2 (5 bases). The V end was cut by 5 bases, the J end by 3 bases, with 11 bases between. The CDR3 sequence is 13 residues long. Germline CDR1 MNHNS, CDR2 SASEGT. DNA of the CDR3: TGTGCCAGCAGTTCCTCGGGGATCTACGAGCAGTACTTC. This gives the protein CASSSSGIYEQYF.

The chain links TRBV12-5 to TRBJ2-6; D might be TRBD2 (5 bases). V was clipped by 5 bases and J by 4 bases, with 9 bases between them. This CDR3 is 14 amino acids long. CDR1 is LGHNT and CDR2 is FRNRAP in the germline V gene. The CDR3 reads CASGLPGGANVLTF. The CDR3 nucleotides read TGTGCTAGTGGTCTCCCGGGGGGGGCCAACGTCCTGACTTTC. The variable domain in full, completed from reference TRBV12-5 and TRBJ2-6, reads DARVTQTPRHKVTEMGQEVTMRCQPILGHNTVFWYRQTMMQGLELLAYFRNRAPLDDSGMPKDRFSAEMPDATLATLKIQPSEPRDSAVYFCASGLPGGANVLTFGAGSRLTVL.

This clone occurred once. The CDR3 DNA follows: TGTGCCAGCAGCCCCCGGACAGGGAGGACTGAAGCTTTCTTT. This encodes CASSPRTGRTEAFF. The chain uses TRBV7-2 and TRBJ1-1, with 8 bases fitting TRBD1. There are 14 residues in the CDR3. V lost 5 bases, J lost 5 bases, and 7 bases stayed unmatched. Germline CDR1 reads SGHTA; CDR2 reads FQGNSA. The variable domain in full, with the rest retrieved from reference TRBV7-2 and TRBJ1-1, is GAGVSQSPSNKVTEKGKDVELRCDPISGHTALYWYRQSLGQGLEFLIYFQGNSAPDKSGLPSDRFSAERTGGSVSTLTIQRTQQEDSAVYLCASSPRTGRTEAFFGQGTRLTVV.

The CDR3 here is CASSSGQGLEAFF. CDR3 nucleotide sequence: TGTGCCAGCAGTTCCGGACAGGGGTTGGAAGCTTTCTTT. The V call is TRBV28, the J call TRBJ1-1, with TRBD1 identical over 9 bases. CDR3 size: 13 residues. CDR1 and CDR2 (germline): MDHEN, SYDVKM. After removal of 4 bases from V and 8 bases from J, the junction contained 5 bases not matched to a gene.

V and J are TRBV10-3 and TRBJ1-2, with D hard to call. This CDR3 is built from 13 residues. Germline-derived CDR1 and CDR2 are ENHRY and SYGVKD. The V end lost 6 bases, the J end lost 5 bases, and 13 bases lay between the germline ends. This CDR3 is CAISSPIVYGYTF. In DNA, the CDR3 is TGTGCCATCAGCTCCCCTATAGTATATGGCTACACCTTC.

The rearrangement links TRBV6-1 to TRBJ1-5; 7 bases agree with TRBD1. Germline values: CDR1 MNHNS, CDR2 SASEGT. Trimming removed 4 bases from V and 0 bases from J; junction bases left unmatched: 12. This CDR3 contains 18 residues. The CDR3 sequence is CASSGPGQIGYSNQPQHF. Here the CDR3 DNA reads TGTGCCAGCAGTGGACCGGGACAGATAGGATATAGCAATCAGCCCCAGCATTTT.

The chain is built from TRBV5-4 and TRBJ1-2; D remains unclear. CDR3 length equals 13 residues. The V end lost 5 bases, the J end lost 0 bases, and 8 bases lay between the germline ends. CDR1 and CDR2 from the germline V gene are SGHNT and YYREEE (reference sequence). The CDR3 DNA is TGTGCCAGCAGTTTTAGTGCTAACTATGGCTACACCTTC. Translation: CASSFSANYGYTF.

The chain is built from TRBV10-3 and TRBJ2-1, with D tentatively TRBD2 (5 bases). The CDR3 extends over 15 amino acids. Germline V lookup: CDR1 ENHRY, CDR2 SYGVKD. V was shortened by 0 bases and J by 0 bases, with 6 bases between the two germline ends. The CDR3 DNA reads TGTGCCATCAGTGAGTCTGGGAGCTCCTACAATGAGCAGTTCTTC. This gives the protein CAISESGSSYNEQFF.

The CDR3 loop reads CASSLEGLANEQFF. DNA for the CDR3: TGTGCCAGCAGCTTGGAGGGTTTGGCCAATGAGCAGTTCTTC. The chain employs TRBV7-9 and TRBJ2-1; D is perhaps TRBD2 (6 bases). Germline lookup yields CDR1 SEHNR and CDR2 FQNEAQ (reference sequence). V gave up 3 bases and J gave up 6 bases, with 12 bases separating them. The CDR3 has 14 amino acids.

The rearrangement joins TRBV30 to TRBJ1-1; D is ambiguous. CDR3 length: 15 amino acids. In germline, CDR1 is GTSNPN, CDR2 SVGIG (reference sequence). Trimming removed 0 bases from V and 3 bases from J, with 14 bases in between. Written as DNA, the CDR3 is TGTGCCTGGAGTGTGGGTCAGGTAACTCACACTGAAGCTTTCTTT. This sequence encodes CAWSVGQVTHTEAFF.